These 6 T cell receptor beta chains came from one sample sequenced in a study of blood T cells in healthy people across ages. Primers used in a second PCR of roughly 6 to 12 cycles were a sample-barcoded 5' primer and a J-beta primer mix. TCRdb recomputed calls from the 5' RACE reads with MiXCR, one row per CDR3 protein. The sample contains 1.4 million or so distinct CDR3 sequences, approximately 43% of which appear only once. Material for sequencing was blood. These receptors all come from a woman in her late teens or twenties in good health.

This clonotype was seen a handful of times. This chain joins TRBV9 and TRBJ2-3, with D possibly TRBD2 on 5 matching bases. Germline CDR1 reads SGDLS; CDR2 reads YYNGEE. CDR3 length: 19 amino acids. V lost 2 bases and J 2 bases, leaving 24 bases between the germline ends. CDR3: CASSVGPIGAVVTTDTQYF. The DNA for the CDR3 is TGTGCCAGCAGCGTCGGACCCATAGGAGCGGTCGTAACCACAGATACGCAGTATTTT.

Only a few counts were recorded for this clonotype. The chain links TRBV25-1 to TRBJ2-7; unclear D gene. CDR3 length equals 15 residues. Germline V lookup: CDR1 MGHDK, CDR2 SYGVNS. V gave up 3 bases and J gave up 3 bases, with 15 bases separating them. The CDR3 coding sequence is TGTGCCAGCAGTGATTGGGCATCACAAGACTACGAGCAGTACTTC. This gives the protein CASSDWASQDYEQYF.

As to this clonotype: The junction departs from the called germline gene at one end, perhaps through a read error. The CDR3 nucleotides read TGTGCCAGAAGGTTGGGGACAGGGGTAACAGATACGCAATATTTT. Protein sequence: CARRLGTGVTDTQYF. J is TRBJ2-3 and V is TRBV12-3 or TRBV12-4, with TRBD1 matching over 10 bases. CDR3 length: 15 residues.

This clonotype was observed once. The DNA of the CDR3 is TGTGCCAGCAGCGATAGACCAGGGGCCTATGGCTACACCTTC. Protein sequence: CASSDRPGAYGYTF. The rearrangement uses TRBV7-2 and TRBJ1-2; perhaps TRBD1 as D (6 bases). The CDR3 runs 14 residues. V dropped 5 bases and J dropped 4 bases, with 14 bases sitting between them. The germline CDR1 and CDR2 sequences are SGHTA and FQGNSA.

This CDR3 is CASSPRTGRGQYF. CDR3 DNA sequence: TGTGCCAGCTCACCGCGGACAGGAAGAGGGCAGTACTTC. The V call is TRBV18, the J call TRBJ2-7, with 7 positions matching TRBD1. Germline V gives CDR1 KGHSH, CDR2 LQKENI. This CDR3 is 13 amino acids long. Germline trimming cut 3 bases from V and 9 bases from J; bases unmatched to any gene: 8.

V usage is TRBV11-2 and J usage is TRBJ2-7; possible D gene TRBD1, 5 bases. CDR1 SGHAT and CDR2 FQNNGV come from the germline V gene. Trimming removed 6 bases at V and 3 bases at J, with 24 bases between. CDR3 length: 17 residues. CDR3: CASSTRRRQGPYYEQYF. The CDR3 DNA follows: TGTGCCAGCAGTACCCGTCGGCGGCAGGGTCCGTACTACGAGCAGTACTTC.